This T cell receptor (beta chain) was documented in a study of blood T cell repertoires in COVID-19. Study background: The study drew acute and convalescent COVID-19 samples from the United States, Italy and Spain. T cells, B-cell-depleted T cells, or PBMCs provided the cDNA or gDNA that served as material.

In the source study's methods: Estimated nucleated cell counts came from reference gene primer amplification. Assay used: immunoSEQ multiplex PCR; TCRdb lists only in-frame clones, some missing. V, J and clone size are taken as reported in that table, and D and trimming were inferred from the DNA itself. The sample yields some 76,000 clones, 90% seen once. This clone has only one observation. This CDR3 comprises 13 residues. The germline V gene encodes CDR1 SGHDT and CDR2 YYEEEE. Trimming took off 3 bases at V and 1 base at J, with 4 bases between the two ends. This sequence was found in a woman aged 18-29 years with acute or convalescent COVID-19. The V and J genes are TRBV5-6 and TRBJ2-2; D call uncertain. The specimen was peripheral blood. As DNA, the CDR3 is TGTGCCAGCAGCTGGCTGAACACCGGGGAGCTGTTTTTT. Encoded protein: CASSWLNTGELFF.